One sample yielded the 10 T cell receptor beta chains listed below, sequenced in a study of shared clonotypes between healthy human individuals (dated by TCRdb to the early 2020s). The library was built by means of the immunoSEQ multiplex PCR assay. TCRdb retrieved this table from immuneACCESS and kept in-frame rearrangements only. Not all clones are present; in checked studies, unresolved V genes account for under half, and no reason is known for the remainder. For this sample there are about 1.1 million clones; 70% to 80% appear just once. 0.7% to 0.95% of the sample rests with the top ten. Sequenced input: memory CD4+ T cells from PBMCs. Explained via the paper, the cell subset or site label denotes: CD45RA-negative fraction. These receptors came from a man aged 18 to 30 in good health. Some clones in this sample may be carry-over from other donors' samples.

This clone is a singleton in its sample. The rearrangement uses TRBV4-2 and TRBJ2-6; D is ambiguous. Germline lookup yields CDR1 LGHNA and CDR2 YNFKEQ. The CDR3 totals 16 residues. Trimming took 0 bases from V and 0 from J, leaving 6 bases between them. The CDR3 reads CASSQDPNSGANVLTF. The CDR3 DNA sequence: TGTGCCAGCAGCCAAGATCCCAACTCTGGGGCCAACGTCCTGACTTTC.

This sequence joins TRBV5-5 and TRBJ1-4; 8 bases map to TRBD1. The CDR3 covers 15 residues. With 5 bases clipped from V and 7 bases from J, the junction kept 10 bases outside the gene matches. Germline V gives CDR1 SGHKS, CDR2 YYEKEE (reference sequence). The CDR3 sequence: CASSMTGVASEKLFF. The CDR3 DNA reads TGTGCCAGCAGTATGACAGGGGTCGCTAGTGAAAAACTGTTTTTT.

This clone appeared once. The gene calls are TRBV11-2 and TRBJ2-1; D is possibly TRBD2 (6 bases). This CDR3 spans 13 amino acids. CDR1 is SGHAT, CDR2 FQNNGV, per germline. Trimming shortened V by 5 bases and J by 13 bases, and 18 bases separated the two germline ends. The CDR3 loop is CASSPTIQRAQFF. CDR3 DNA: TGTGCCAGCAGCCCAACGATTCAGCGGGCCCAGTTCTTC.

The V call is TRBV4-1, the J call TRBJ1-6, with 7 bases that match TRBD1. Germline trimming cut 7 bases from V and 7 bases from J; bases unmatched to any gene: 10. CDR3 length: 15 amino acids. Germline V CDR1 and CDR2: MGHRA, YSYEKL. As DNA, the CDR3 is TGCGCCAGCACCACGACCGGGACAGTCAATTCACCCCTCCACTTT. It specifies CASTTTGTVNSPLHF.

The V gene is TRBV4-1, the J gene TRBJ2-3, with TRBD2 matching over 10 bases. Germline V lookup: CDR1 MGHRA, CDR2 YSYEKL. CDR3 length: 16 residues. After removal of 0 bases from V and 6 bases from J, the junction contained 6 bases not matched to a gene. DNA for the CDR3: TGCGCCAGCAGCCAAGAGGCTAGCGGGAGCCTGGATACGCAGTATTTT. Translation: CASSQEASGSLDTQYF.

The V and J genes are TRBV19 and TRBJ2-1, with D possibly being TRBD2 (5 bases). This CDR3 spans 15 amino acids. V was cut by 5 bases and J by 4 bases, with 15 bases left in between. Germline V gene lookup returns CDR1 LNHDA and CDR2 SQIVND (reference sequence). CDR3 sequence (DNA): TGTGCCAGTAGTGCTAGCCCCGCTACTTACAATGAGCAGTTCTTC. Its protein is CASSASPATYNEQFF.

This clone was detected a few times. The chain couples TRBV9 to TRBJ1-3; D perhaps matches TRBD1 (5 bases). The CDR3 is 14 residues long. Between the trimmed V and J ends, which lost 3 bases and 0 bases, there was a span of 7 bases. Germline V gene data show CDR1 as SGDLS and CDR2 as YYNGEE. CDR3: CASSAQVSGNTIYF. CDR3 nucleotides: TGTGCCAGCAGCGCACAGGTCTCTGGAAACACCATATATTTT.

On this clone: A read error may account for a junction end that differs from germline. The V call is TRBV28, the J call TRBJ2-7, with 9 positions matching TRBD1. Germline V gene lookup returns CDR1 MDHEN and CDR2 SYDVKM. The CDR3 runs 12 residues. The CDR3 loop is CASSLWDRGEIF. CDR3 sequence (DNA): TGTGCCAGCAGTTTATGGGACAGGGGTGAGATCTTC.

This chain connects TRBV16 to TRBJ1-1, with D unclear. V shed 4 bases and J shed 0 bases, with 9 bases lying between them. The CDR3 spans 14 residues. Per the germline V gene, CDR1 is KGHSY and CDR2 is FQNENV. CDR3 in DNA: TGTGCCAGCAGCCGTGGCCCAATGAACACTGAAGCTTTCTTT. Translating it yields CASSRGPMNTEAFF.

V and J are TRBV2 and TRBJ2-1, with TRBD2 matching over 9 bases. The CDR3 spans 16 residues. After removal of 6 bases from V and 4 bases from J, the junction contained 10 bases not matched to a gene. Germline assignment: CDR1 SNHLY and CDR2 FYNNEI. DNA of the CDR3: TGTGCCAGCAGGGGACTAGCTCCAATTACTTACAATGAGCAGTTCTTC. Amino acid sequence: CASRGLAPITYNEQFF.